The clone carrying this TCR beta chain appeared a few times. Its target is unknown. Based on CD45RO/CCR7/CD25/CD127/CD95/CD27, CD4+ regulatory, stem cell-like memory, naive and central memory cells were sorted. Germline V CDR1 and CDR2: LNHDA, SQIVND (reference sequence). With V trimmed by 5 bases and J by 2 bases, 4 bases remained unmatched. This CDR3 comprises 15 residues. This sample is part of a study of beta chain features in type 1 diabetes. Study results and limitations: Researchers report that Type 1 diabetes patients had moderately but significantly shorter TCRB CDR3s across all four CD4+ subsets. Whether TCRB rearrangement is influenced by HLA type was left unresolved in this analysis.

The study reverse transcribed the entire isolated RNA, so it sequenced expressed TCRB transcripts. TCRdb's table, derived via immunoSEQ multiplex PCR, lists solely in-frame clones and lacks some. In the table there are about 180,000 clones, over 6% of which are singletons. The receptor was isolated from a man aged 18 to 30 with type 1 diabetes. The genes are TRBV19 and TRBJ2-5; 11 nucleotides align to TRBD1. The specimen was central memory CD4+ T cells from blood. The CDR3 is CASSVGTGGQETQYF. CDR3 nucleotides: TGTGCCAGTAGTGTCGGGACAGGGGGACAAGAGACCCAGTACTTC. The entire variable domain, with the rest obtained from reference TRBV19 and TRBJ2-5, is as follows: DGGITQSPKYLFRKEGQNVTLSCEQNLNHDAMYWYRQDPGQGLRLIYYSQIVNDFQKGDIAEGYSVSREKKESFPLTVTSAQKNPTAFYLCASSVGTGGQETQYFGPGTRLLVL.